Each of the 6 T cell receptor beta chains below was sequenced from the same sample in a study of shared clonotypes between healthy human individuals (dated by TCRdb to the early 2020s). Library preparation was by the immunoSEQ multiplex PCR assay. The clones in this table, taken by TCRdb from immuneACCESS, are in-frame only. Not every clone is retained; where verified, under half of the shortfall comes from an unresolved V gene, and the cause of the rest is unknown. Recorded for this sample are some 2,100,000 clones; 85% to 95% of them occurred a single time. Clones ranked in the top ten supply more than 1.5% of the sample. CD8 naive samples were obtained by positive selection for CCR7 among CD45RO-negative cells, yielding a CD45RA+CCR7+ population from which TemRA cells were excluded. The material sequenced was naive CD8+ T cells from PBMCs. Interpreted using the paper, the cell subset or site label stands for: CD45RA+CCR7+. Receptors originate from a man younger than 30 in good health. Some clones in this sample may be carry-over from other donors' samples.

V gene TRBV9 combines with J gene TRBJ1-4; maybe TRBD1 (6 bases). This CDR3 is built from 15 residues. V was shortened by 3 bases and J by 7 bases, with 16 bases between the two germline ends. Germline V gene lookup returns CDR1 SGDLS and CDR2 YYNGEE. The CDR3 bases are TGTGCCAGCAGCGGAGGAACAGGGCTGGGTGAAAAACTGTTTTTT. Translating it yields CASSGGTGLGEKLFF.

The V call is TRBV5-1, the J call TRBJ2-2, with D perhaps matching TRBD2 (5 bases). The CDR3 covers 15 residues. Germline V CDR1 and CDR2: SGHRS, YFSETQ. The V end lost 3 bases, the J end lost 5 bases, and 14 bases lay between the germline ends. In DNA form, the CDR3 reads TGCGCCAGCAGCTCGACCACCGGGGAAACCGGGGAGCTGTTTTTT. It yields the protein CASSSTTGETGELFF.

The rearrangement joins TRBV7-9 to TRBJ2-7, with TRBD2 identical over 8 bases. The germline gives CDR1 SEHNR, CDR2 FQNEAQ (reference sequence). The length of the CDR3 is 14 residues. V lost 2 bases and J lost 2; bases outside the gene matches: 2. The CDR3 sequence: CASSLLAGTYEQYF. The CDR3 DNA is TGTGCCAGCAGCTTACTAGCGGGTACCTACGAGCAGTACTTC.

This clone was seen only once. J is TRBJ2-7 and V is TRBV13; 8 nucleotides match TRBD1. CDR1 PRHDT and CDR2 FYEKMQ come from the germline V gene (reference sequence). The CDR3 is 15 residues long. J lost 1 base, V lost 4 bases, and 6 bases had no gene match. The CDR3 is CASSSPGTGSYEQYF. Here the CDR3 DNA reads TGTGCCAGCAGCTCACCGGGGACAGGATCCTACGAGCAGTACTTC.

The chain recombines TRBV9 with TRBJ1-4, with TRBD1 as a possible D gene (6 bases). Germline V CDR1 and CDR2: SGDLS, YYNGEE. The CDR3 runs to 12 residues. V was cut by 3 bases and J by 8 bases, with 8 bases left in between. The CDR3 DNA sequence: TGTGCCAGCAGCGCCGACAGGGAAAAACTGTTTTTT. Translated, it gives CASSADREKLFF.

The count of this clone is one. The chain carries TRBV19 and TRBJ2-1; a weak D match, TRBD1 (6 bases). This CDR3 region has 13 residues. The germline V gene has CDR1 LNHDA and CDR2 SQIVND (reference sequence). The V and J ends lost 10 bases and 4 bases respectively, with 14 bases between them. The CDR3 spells CATRDIFYNEQFF. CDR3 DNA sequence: TGTGCCACCCGGGACATTTTTTACAATGAGCAGTTCTTC.